These 18 T cell receptor beta chains share one sample of origin, sequenced in a study of blood T cell repertoires in COVID-19. Sequenced by immunoSEQ multiplex PCR; TCRdb stores in-frame clones only, minus some. Seen here are 300,000 to 350,000 clones, 85% to 90% observed once, and the top ten hold nearly 6.5%. Sequenced: peripheral blood. Receptors were obtained from a woman between 45 and 65 years old with COVID-19, enrolled during active disease.

V usage is TRBV27 and J usage is TRBJ1-2; 8 bases fit TRBD1. CDR1 and CDR2 (germline): MNHEY, SMNVEV (reference sequence). CDR3 length: 15 residues. The V segment lost 6 bases and the J segment 5 bases; nucleotides outside the gene matches: 11. The CDR3 loop reads CASRRTGRDLYGYTF. The CDR3 nucleotides are TGTGCCAGCAGGAGGACAGGGAGGGATTTATATGGCTACACCTTC.

The chain recombines TRBV28 with TRBJ1-2; D might be TRBD1 (5 bases). CDR3 size: 13 residues. The V gene lost 4 bases and the J gene lost 4 bases, with 10 bases spanning the gap. Germline V lookup: CDR1 MDHEN, CDR2 SYDVKM. CDR3 protein: CASSSGMAYGYTF. CDR3 DNA sequence: TGTGCCAGCAGTTCAGGGATGGCCTATGGCTACACCTTC.

This clone was seen only once. CDR3 region: CASSITQGFSWETQYF. In DNA form, the CDR3 reads TGTGCCAGTAGTATAACGCAGGGGTTTTCATGGGAGACCCAGTACTTC. This chain uses TRBV19 with TRBJ2-5; a possible D gene is TRBD1 (6 bases). CDR1 and CDR2 (germline): LNHDA, SQIVND (reference sequence). The CDR3 has 16 residues. V lost 2 bases and J 5 bases, leaving 18 bases between the germline ends.

This clone appeared once. This chain joins TRBV9 and TRBJ2-5; 9 nucleotides align to TRBD1. Unmatched junction bases numbered 6, after V lost 4 bases and J lost 5 bases. The CDR3 is 14 residues long. CDR1 is SGDLS, CDR2 YYNGEE, per germline. Here the CDR3 DNA reads TGTGCCAGCAGCCCAACAGGGGGCGCGGAGACCCAGTACTTC. Its protein product is CASSPTGGAETQYF.

V and J are TRBV12-5 and TRBJ2-7; the D gene is possibly TRBD2 (5 bases). Trimming removed 1 base at V and 2 bases at J, with 9 bases between. The germline gives CDR1 LGHNT, CDR2 FRNRAP. This CDR3 has 14 residues. CDR3 region: CASGLGTLAYEQYF. The CDR3 bases are TGTGCTAGTGGTTTGGGGACTCTTGCCTACGAGCAGTACTTC.

V gene TRBV30 combines with J gene TRBJ1-5; 7 bases line up with TRBD1. There are 14 residues in the CDR3. The germline V gene has CDR1 GTSNPN and CDR2 SVGIG (reference sequence). After removal of 1 base from V and 7 bases from J, the junction contained 7 bases not matched to a gene. The CDR3 DNA reads TGTGCCTGGAGTGCCGACAGGGTCCGGCAGCCCCAGCATTTT. This sequence encodes CAWSADRVRQPQHF.

This clone was found once. The chain recombines TRBV5-4 with TRBJ1-1; 10 nucleotides line up with TRBD1. With 4 bases clipped from V and 4 bases from J, the junction kept 4 bases outside the gene matches. Germline V gene lookup returns CDR1 SGHNT and CDR2 YYREEE (reference sequence). The CDR3 runs 14 residues. The CDR3 loop is CASSGTGVVTEAFF. DNA of the CDR3: TGTGCCAGCAGCGGGACAGGGGTGGTCACTGAAGCTTTCTTT. The entire variable domain, with the rest obtained from reference TRBV5-4 and TRBJ1-1, is as follows: ETGVTQSPTHLIKTRGQQVTLRCSSQSGHNTVSWYQQALGQGPQFIFQYYREEENGRGNFPPRFSGLQFPNYSSELNVNALELDDSALYLCASSGTGVVTEAFFGQGTRLTVV.

The J gene is TRBJ2-1, the V gene TRBV24-1, with a weak D call TRBD1 (6 bases). This CDR3 has 15 amino acids. Germline V gene lookup returns CDR1 KGHDR and CDR2 SFDVKD. Trimming took off 4 bases at V and 4 bases at J, with 13 bases between the two ends. In DNA form, the CDR3 reads TGTGCCACCAGTGACACGAATACAGGGTACAATGAGCAGTTCTTC. It is translated as CATSDTNTGYNEQFF.

V usage is TRBV5-1 and J usage is TRBJ2-7; 7 nucleotides match TRBD1. Germline V gene data show CDR1 as SGHRS and CDR2 as YFSETQ. The V gene end was trimmed by 4 bases and the J gene end by 2 bases; junction bases not matched to a gene: 15. This CDR3 comprises 17 residues. The DNA for the CDR3 is TGCGCCAGCAGCGCGTTAATTACCGGGACAGAAACCTACGAGCAGTACTTC. As protein: CASSALITGTETYEQYF.

V usage is TRBV6-5 and J usage is TRBJ2-7, with TRBD1 matching 8 bases. The germline V gene has CDR1 MNHEY and CDR2 SVGAGI. The V and J ends lost 6 bases and 4 bases, in that order; junction bases with no gene match: 11. CDR3 length equals 15 residues. The CDR3 DNA reads as TGTGCCAGCAGCGCAGGACAGGGACTTCGGTACGAGCAGTACTTC. It codes for CASSAGQGLRYEQYF.

CDR3 loop: CASTTSGRSGYNEQFF. The DNA of the CDR3 is TGTGCCAGCACCACGTCGGGGAGATCGGGGTACAATGAGCAGTTCTTC. V is TRBV5-4 and J is TRBJ2-1, with D perhaps TRBD2 (5 bases). With 6 bases removed from V and 4 bases from J, the gap between germline ends came to 20 bases. From germline, CDR1 is SGHNT and CDR2 YYREEE (reference sequence). CDR3 length equals 16 residues.

The chain links TRBV19 to TRBJ2-4; 10 nucleotides align to TRBD1. V lost 9 bases, J lost 3 bases, and 14 bases stayed unmatched. The CDR3 length is 17 residues. The germline V gene has CDR1 LNHDA and CDR2 SQIVND (reference sequence). CDR3 amino acids: CASGRLWDRGGKNIQYF. In DNA, the CDR3 is TGTGCCAGCGGTCGTTTGTGGGACAGGGGTGGCAAAAACATTCAGTACTTC.

This rearrangement joins TRBV7-9 to TRBJ2-7, with 9 bases identical to TRBD1. V shed 5 bases, J shed 3 bases, and the junction held 8 bases outside the gene matches. The CDR3 covers 15 residues. Germline lookup yields CDR1 SEHNR and CDR2 FQNEAQ (reference sequence). The CDR3 loop is CASSAHRQGVYEQYF. The CDR3 nucleotides read TGTGCCAGCAGCGCCCACCGACAGGGGGTCTACGAGCAGTACTTC.

This sequence joins TRBV27 and TRBJ2-7; TRBD2 matches at 11 bases. Germline assignment: CDR1 MNHEY and CDR2 SMNVEV (reference sequence). The CDR3 totals 19 residues. V shed 2 bases and J 5 bases; nucleotides not matched to a gene: 17. The CDR3 here is CASSLIAGGPFSVFHEQYF. The CDR3 coding sequence is TGTGCCAGCAGTTTAATAGCGGGAGGGCCCTTTTCGGTGTTCCACGAGCAGTACTTC.

About this clone itself: Other DNA sequences in the sample encode the same CDR3. The rearrangement joins TRBV5-1 to TRBJ1-3; tentative D call: TRBD1 (5 bases). The ends were cut back, 3 bases at V and 0 bases at J, with 7 bases in the middle. The germline V gene has CDR1 SGHRS and CDR2 YFSETQ. CDR3 length: 14 amino acids. The CDR3 loop reads CASSSGGSGNTIYF. The DNA for the CDR3 is TGCGCCAGCAGCTCGGGGGGCTCTGGAAACACCATATATTTT.

The chain employs TRBV19 and TRBJ1-2; tentatively, D is TRBD1 (6 bases). Germline values: CDR1 LNHDA, CDR2 SQIVND (reference sequence). V was clipped by 2 bases and J by 1 base, with 11 bases between them. This CDR3 comprises 15 residues. The CDR3 protein is CASSIKGVINYGYTF. The CDR3 coding sequence is TGTGCCAGTAGTATAAAGGGGGTGATTAACTATGGCTACACCTTC.

Only one count was recorded for this clone. The same CDR3 also results from other DNA sequences found in this sample. J is TRBJ2-7 and V is TRBV7-2; 9 bases map to TRBD1. CDR1 and CDR2 (germline): SGHTA, FQGNSA. V was clipped by 4 bases and J by 4 bases; unmatched bases: 5. This CDR3 region has 14 residues. This CDR3 is CASSWGGTGYEQYF. DNA of the CDR3: TGTGCCAGCAGCTGGGGCGGGACAGGGTACGAGCAGTACTTC.

The chain links TRBV18 to TRBJ2-5, with D perhaps matching TRBD1 (6 bases). This CDR3 has 13 residues. Trimming removed 5 bases at V and 5 bases at J, with 12 bases between. CDR1 and CDR2 from the germline V gene are KGHSH and LQKENI. The DNA of the CDR3 is TGTGCCAGCTCAACAGGGTTCGGGGAGACCCAGTACTTC. Protein product: CASSTGFGETQYF.